A selection of T cell receptor beta chains follows, all from one sample in a study of STAT3 mutations in large granular lymphocyte leukemia. Data came from immunoSEQ multiplex PCR; TCRdb stores just in-frame clones and leaves some out. The table includes approximately 15,000 clones, around nine tenths detected once. Sequencing was performed on peripheral blood mononuclear cells. The receptors were gathered from a man aged 35-49 years with T-cell large granular lymphocyte leukemia. Some clones in this sample may be carry-over from other donors' samples. Both conserved end residues are part of each CDR3. D genes are given only for firm matches. Clone size, where shown, is once, few, many, or a class for clones that have expanded.

CDR3 DNA: TGTGCCAGCAGTGAAGGGTACAGGGCAAGCAATCAGCCCCAGCATTTT
CDR3 protein: CASSEGYRASNQPQHF
V gene: TRBV2
D gene: .
CDR3 length: 16
clone size: .
J gene: TRBJ1-5

CDR3 DNA: TGTGCCAGCTCACCCGGGATTGAGGCTGGAAACACCATATATTTT
CDR3 protein: CASSPGIEAGNTIYF
V gene: TRBV18
D gene: .
CDR3 length: 15
clone size: .
J gene: TRBJ1-3

CDR3 DNA: TGCGCCAGCAAGTGGTCCCAGGGGTTAGCCGGCTACACCTTC
CDR3 protein: CASKWSQGLAGYTF
V gene: TRBV5-1
D gene: .
CDR3 length: 14
clone size: .
J gene: TRBJ1-2

CDR3 DNA: TGCGCCAGCAGCTTCGACACAGGGCAAACAGATACGCAGTATTTT
CDR3 protein: CASSFDTGQTDTQYF
V gene: TRBV5-1
D gene: .
CDR3 length: 15
clone size: .
J gene: TRBJ2-3

CDR3 DNA: TGTGCCAGCTCACCATCGAGACAGGGGGCTTCTAGCACAGATACGCAGTATTTT
CDR3 protein: CASSPSRQGASSTDTQYF
V gene: TRBV18
D gene: TRBD1
CDR3 length: 18
clone size: .
J gene: TRBJ2-3

CDR3 DNA: TGCAGCGTTGAGACAGGGGGCGACGACACCGGGGAGCTGTTTTTT
CDR3 protein: CSVETGGDDTGELFF
V gene: TRBV29-1
D gene: TRBD1
CDR3 length: 15
clone size: .
J gene: TRBJ2-2

CDR3 DNA: TGCGCCAGCAGCAGACAGGGGGAGGCCAACGTCCTGACTTTC
CDR3 protein: CASSRQGEANVLTF
V gene: TRBV4-1
D gene: TRBD1
CDR3 length: 14
clone size: .
J gene: TRBJ2-6

CDR3 DNA: TGTGCCAGCTCAGCGACGGGCCGCTATGGCTACACCTTC
CDR3 protein: CASSATGRYGYTF
V gene: TRBV18
D gene: .
CDR3 length: 13
clone size: once
J gene: TRBJ1-2

CDR3 DNA: TGTGCCAGCAGTGGGATGGGCAGGGACACTGAAGCTTTCTTT
CDR3 protein: CASSGMGRDTEAFF
V gene: TRBV25-1
D gene: .
CDR3 length: 14
clone size: .
J gene: TRBJ1-1

CDR3 DNA: TGTGCCAGCAGCGCCCAGGGGGCCGCTGGAAACACCATATATTTT
CDR3 protein: CASSAQGAAGNTIYF
V gene: TRBV9
D gene: TRBD1
CDR3 length: 15
clone size: .
J gene: TRBJ1-3

CDR3 DNA: TGTGCCAGCAGTTCCACCCGGGACAGGGGGCAGGGCACTGAAGCTTTCTTT
CDR3 protein: CASSSTRDRGQGTEAFF
V gene: TRBV7-9
D gene: TRBD1
CDR3 length: 17
clone size: .
J gene: TRBJ1-1

CDR3 DNA: TGTGCCAGTAGTTTACGGCCCTTTATGAACACTGAAGCTTTCTTT
CDR3 protein: CASSLRPFMNTEAFF
V gene: TRBV19
D gene: .
CDR3 length: 15
clone size: .
J gene: TRBJ1-1

CDR3 DNA: TGTGCCAGCAGCTTAGCGGGCGGGGGGGCTAACACCATATATTTT
CDR3 protein: CASSLAGGGANTIYF
V gene: TRBV7-2
D gene: .
CDR3 length: 15
clone size: .
J gene: TRBJ1-3

CDR3 DNA: TGCGCCAGCAGCTTGGTAGGGTCCACCGGGGAGCTGTTTTTT
CDR3 protein: CASSLVGSTGELFF
V gene: TRBV5-1
D gene: .
CDR3 length: 14
clone size: few
J gene: TRBJ2-2

CDR3 DNA: TGTGCCAGCACGGGGGATTCCTTCTCTGGAAACACCATATATTTT
CDR3 protein: CASTGDSFSGNTIYF
V gene: TRBV6-5
D gene: .
CDR3 length: 15
clone size: .
J gene: TRBJ1-3

CDR3 DNA: TGTGCCAGCAGCTTAGGGGGACTAGCGGGCACAGATACGCAGTATTTT
CDR3 protein: CASSLGGLAGTDTQYF
V gene: TRBV7-3
D gene: TRBD2
CDR3 length: 16
clone size: .
J gene: TRBJ2-3

CDR3 DNA: TGTGCCAGCAGCGTAGGCCCCTCTCCCGTGCAGGGGTCCTACGAGCAGTACTTC
CDR3 protein: CASSVGPSPVQGSYEQYF
V gene: TRBV9
D gene: .
CDR3 length: 18
clone size: .
J gene: TRBJ2-7

CDR3 DNA: TGCGCCAGCAGCCAAGGGCTAGCGGGGCCCTACGAGCAGTACTTC
CDR3 protein: CASSQGLAGPYEQYF
V gene: TRBV4-3
D gene: TRBD2
CDR3 length: 15
clone size: .
J gene: TRBJ2-7